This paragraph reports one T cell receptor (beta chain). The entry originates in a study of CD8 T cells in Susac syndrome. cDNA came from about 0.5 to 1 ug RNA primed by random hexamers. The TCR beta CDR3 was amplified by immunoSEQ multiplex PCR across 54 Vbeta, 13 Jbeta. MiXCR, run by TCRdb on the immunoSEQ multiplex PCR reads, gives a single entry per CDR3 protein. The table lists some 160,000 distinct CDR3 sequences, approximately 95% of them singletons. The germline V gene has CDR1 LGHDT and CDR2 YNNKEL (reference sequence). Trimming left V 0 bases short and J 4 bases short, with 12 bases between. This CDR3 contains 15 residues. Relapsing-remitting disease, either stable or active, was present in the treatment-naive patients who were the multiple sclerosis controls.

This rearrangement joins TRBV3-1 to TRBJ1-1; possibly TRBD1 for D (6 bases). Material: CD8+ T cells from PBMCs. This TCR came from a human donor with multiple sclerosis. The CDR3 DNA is TGTGCCAGCAGCCAAGATTGGGGGCAGAGCACTGAAGCTTTCTTT. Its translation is CASSQDWGQSTEAFF. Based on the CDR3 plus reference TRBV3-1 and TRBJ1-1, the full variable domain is DTAVSQTPKYLVTQMGNDKSIKCEQNLGHDTMYWYKQDSKKFLKIMFSYNNKELIINETVPNRFSPKSPDKAHLNLHINSLELGDSAVYFCASSQDWGQSTEAFFGQGTRLTVV.